This is a list of T cell receptor beta chains from one sample in a study of blood T cells in healthy people across ages. TCRdb re-analysed the 5' RACE reads in MiXCR, keeping a single row per CDR3 protein. The sample lists about 580,000 distinct CDR3 sequences, 40% to 55% seen once, with 20% to 25% in the top ten. Sequenced material: blood. The receptor source for this set is a man aged 80 or over in good health. Each CDR3 is given with its conserved first and last residue. The D gene is left open where the match is weak. Size tells how often a clone was seen (once, few, many) or the class of an expanded clone, and some rows leave it out.

d_gene: NA; j_gene: TRBJ2-1; v_gene: TRBV24-1; abundance: NA; CDR3aa: CATSRSGNNEQFF; CDR3nt: TGTGCCACCAGTCGGTCAGGAAACAATGAGCAGTTCTTC
d_gene: NA; j_gene: TRBJ2-5; v_gene: TRBV29-1; abundance: few; CDR3aa: CSVEGWSRQETQYF; CDR3nt: TGCAGCGTTGAGGGATGGAGCAGGCAAGAGACCCAGTACTTC
d_gene: TRBD1; j_gene: TRBJ1-2; v_gene: TRBV7-9; abundance: NA; CDR3aa: CASSFDGTGFDGYTF; CDR3nt: TGTGCCAGCAGCTTTGACGGGACAGGGTTCGATGGCTACACCTTC
d_gene: TRBD1; j_gene: TRBJ2-1; v_gene: TRBV7-9; abundance: NA; CDR3aa: CASSFVDRGSNEQFF; CDR3nt: TGTGCCAGCAGCTTTGTCGACAGGGGGAGCAATGAGCAGTTCTTC
d_gene: NA; j_gene: TRBJ2-3; v_gene: TRBV6-5; abundance: NA; CDR3aa: CARRSLGLGTDTQYF; CDR3nt: TGTGCCCGCAGGAGTCTTGGTTTGGGCACAGATACGCAGTATTTT
d_gene: TRBD2; j_gene: TRBJ2-3; v_gene: TRBV7-2; abundance: few; CDR3aa: CASSLNSGRAGDTQYF; CDR3nt: TGTGCCAGCAGCTTAAATAGCGGGAGGGCCGGAGATACGCAGTATTTT
d_gene: NA; j_gene: TRBJ2-1; v_gene: TRBV5-1; abundance: NA; CDR3aa: CASSLDTPTSDEQFF; CDR3nt: TGCGCCAGCAGCTTGGATACCCCTACATCAGATGAGCAGTTCTTC
d_gene: NA; j_gene: TRBJ2-5; v_gene: TRBV20-1; abundance: NA; CDR3aa: CSARSTGKETQYF; CDR3nt: TGCAGTGCTAGGAGTACAGGGAAGGAGACCCAGTACTTC
d_gene: NA; j_gene: TRBJ2-1; v_gene: TRBV20-1; abundance: NA; CDR3aa: CSARGGHEQFF; CDR3nt: TGCAGTGCTAGAGGAGGTCATGAGCAGTTCTTC
d_gene: NA; j_gene: TRBJ2-1; v_gene: TRBV4-3; abundance: few; CDR3aa: CASSQERPPRGEQFF; CDR3nt: TGCGCCAGCAGCCAAGAGCGGCCCCCCCGTGGTGAGCAGTTCTTC
d_gene: NA; j_gene: TRBJ1-1; v_gene: TRBV12-3/TRBV12-4; abundance: NA; CDR3aa: CASSFRGLAFF; CDR3nt: TGTGCCAGCAGTTTTCGAGGTCTGGCTTTCTTT
d_gene: TRBD1; j_gene: TRBJ1-1; v_gene: TRBV6-2/TRBV6-3; abundance: NA; CDR3aa: CASSGQGSSIAEAFF; CDR3nt: TGTGCCAGCAGTGGACAGGGGAGTAGTATCGCTGAAGCTTTCTTT
d_gene: NA; j_gene: TRBJ2-6; v_gene: TRBV7-9; abundance: few; CDR3aa: CASSPGGANVLTF; CDR3nt: TGTGCCAGCAGTCCCGGTGGGGCCAACGTCCTGACTTTC
d_gene: TRBD2; j_gene: TRBJ2-3; v_gene: TRBV2; abundance: NA; CDR3aa: CASSEALRASGRAGDTQYF; CDR3nt: TGTGCCAGCAGTGAAGCGCTACGGGCTAGCGGGAGGGCCGGGGATACGCAGTATTTT
d_gene: NA; j_gene: TRBJ2-4; v_gene: TRBV7-3; abundance: few; CDR3aa: CASSLTSLAGENIQYF; CDR3nt: TGTGCCAGCAGCTTAACTTCTCTGGCAGGGGAAAACATTCAGTACTTC
d_gene: TRBD1; j_gene: TRBJ1-1; v_gene: TRBV29-1; abundance: few; CDR3aa: CSVSPRGATNTEAFF; CDR3nt: TGCAGCGTTTCTCCCAGGGGGGCTACAAACACTGAAGCTTTCTTT
d_gene: TRBD2; j_gene: TRBJ2-1; v_gene: TRBV7-9; abundance: NA; CDR3aa: CASRGLAGVYNEQFF; CDR3nt: TGTGCCAGCAGGGGACTAGCGGGAGTATACAATGAGCAGTTCTTC
d_gene: TRBD2; j_gene: TRBJ2-1; v_gene: TRBV9; abundance: NA; CDR3aa: CASSVVHLPGLAGPNEQFF; CDR3nt: TGTGCCAGCAGCGTAGTCCACCTTCCGGGACTAGCGGGACCGAATGAGCAGTTCTTC
d_gene: NA; j_gene: TRBJ2-1; v_gene: TRBV20-1; abundance: NA; CDR3aa: CSLQRDSYNEQFF; CDR3nt: TGCAGTCTTCAACGAGACTCCTACAATGAGCAGTTCTTC
d_gene: NA; j_gene: TRBJ2-1; v_gene: TRBV7-2; abundance: few; CDR3aa: CASSTTGFEQFF; CDR3nt: TGTGCCAGCAGCACTACAGGGTTTGAGCAGTTCTTC
d_gene: NA; j_gene: TRBJ2-1; v_gene: TRBV20-1; abundance: NA; CDR3aa: CSAPLPLGGVSYNGQFF; CDR3nt: TGCAGTGCTCCACTACCCCTTGGCGGGGTATCCTACAATGGGCAGTTCTTC
d_gene: TRBD1; j_gene: TRBJ2-1; v_gene: TRBV6-1; abundance: NA; CDR3aa: CASSTGGVPNNEQFF; CDR3nt: TGTGCCAGCAGTACAGGGGGCGTTCCCAACAATGAGCAGTTCTTC
d_gene: NA; j_gene: TRBJ2-3; v_gene: TRBV5-1; abundance: NA; CDR3aa: CASSFKGSSTDTQYF; CDR3nt: TGCGCCAGCAGCTTTAAGGGGTCTAGCACAGATACGCAGTATTTT
d_gene: NA; j_gene: TRBJ2-1; v_gene: TRBV6-6; abundance: NA; CDR3aa: CASSASRDGTQFF; CDR3nt: TGTGCCAGCAGTGCGTCGCGGGACGGGACGCAGTTCTTC
d_gene: TRBD2; j_gene: TRBJ2-1; v_gene: TRBV6-1; abundance: NA; CDR3aa: CASSDLGLAGYNEQFF; CDR3nt: TGTGCCAGCAGTGACCTAGGACTAGCGGGGTACAATGAGCAGTTCTTC
d_gene: NA; j_gene: TRBJ2-4; v_gene: TRBV4-3; abundance: NA; CDR3aa: CASSQGREWEMNGDIQYF; CDR3nt: TGCGCCAGCAGCCAAGGCCGTGAGTGGGAGATGAATGGTGACATTCAGTACTTC
d_gene: NA; j_gene: TRBJ1-1; v_gene: TRBV7-3; abundance: NA; CDR3aa: CASSLTGRNTEAFF; CDR3nt: TGTGCCAGCAGCTTAACAGGGAGGAACACTGAAGCTTTCTTT
d_gene: TRBD2; j_gene: TRBJ2-2; v_gene: TRBV12-3/TRBV12-4; abundance: NA; CDR3aa: CASSSLSGGAGELFF; CDR3nt: TGTGCCAGCAGTTCACTTAGCGGGGGAGCCGGGGAGCTGTTTTTT
d_gene: TRBD1; j_gene: TRBJ1-1; v_gene: TRBV29-1; abundance: NA; CDR3aa: CSVQLRGMNTEAFF; CDR3nt: TGCAGCGTTCAGCTCAGGGGGATGAACACTGAAGCTTTCTTT
d_gene: TRBD2; j_gene: TRBJ2-1; v_gene: TRBV5-1; abundance: few; CDR3aa: CASSALTSGGKNEQFF; CDR3nt: TGCGCCAGCAGCGCCCTCACTAGCGGGGGAAAAAATGAGCAGTTCTTC
d_gene: NA; j_gene: TRBJ1-1; v_gene: TRBV7-2; abundance: few; CDR3aa: CASSLSLNTEAFF; CDR3nt: TGTGCCAGCAGCTTGAGTCTCAACACTGAAGCTTTCTTT
d_gene: NA; j_gene: TRBJ2-5; v_gene: TRBV29-1; abundance: few; CDR3aa: CSVGGGAGETQYF; CDR3nt: TGCAGCGTTGGTGGGGGGGCCGGAGAGACCCAGTACTTC
d_gene: TRBD1; j_gene: TRBJ2-7; v_gene: TRBV18; abundance: few; CDR3aa: CASSQRTGVGIYEQYF; CDR3nt: TGTGCCAGCTCACAACGAACAGGGGTAGGCATCTACGAGCAGTACTTC
d_gene: NA; j_gene: TRBJ2-7; v_gene: TRBV2; abundance: NA; CDR3aa: CASGEGPNYYEQYF; CDR3nt: TGTGCCAGCGGAGAGGGACCGAACTACTACGAGCAGTACTTC
d_gene: TRBD2; j_gene: TRBJ2-3; v_gene: TRBV7-2; abundance: NA; CDR3aa: CASSLELAGASGQYF; CDR3nt: TGTGCCAGCAGCTTAGAACTAGCGGGGGCTTCGGGGCAGTATTTT
d_gene: NA; j_gene: TRBJ2-7; v_gene: TRBV20-1; abundance: NA; CDR3aa: CSATVGSTYEQYF; CDR3nt: TGCAGTGCTACCGTGGGGTCTACCTACGAGCAGTACTTC
d_gene: NA; j_gene: TRBJ1-2; v_gene: TRBV9; abundance: few; CDR3aa: CASSVLPGPYGYTF; CDR3nt: TGTGCCAGCAGCGTACTACCAGGGCCCTATGGCTACACCTTC
d_gene: TRBD1; j_gene: TRBJ1-2; v_gene: TRBV7-9; abundance: NA; CDR3aa: CASGKDRVHGHTF; CDR3nt: TGTGCCAGCGGCAAAGACAGGGTTCATGGCCACACCTTC
d_gene: TRBD1; j_gene: TRBJ1-2; v_gene: TRBV29-1; abundance: few; CDR3aa: CSDQTGGAWDGYTF; CDR3nt: TGCAGCGACCAAACAGGGGGCGCGTGGGATGGCTACACCTTC
d_gene: NA; j_gene: TRBJ1-4; v_gene: TRBV4-1; abundance: few; CDR3aa: CASSQPGEGGLFF; CDR3nt: TGCGCCAGCAGCCAACCCGGGGAGGGAGGACTGTTTTTT
d_gene: NA; j_gene: TRBJ2-1; v_gene: TRBV6-2/TRBV6-3; abundance: NA; CDR3aa: CASSYEAGNYNEQFF; CDR3nt: TGTGCCAGCAGTTACGAGGCGGGGAACTACAATGAGCAGTTCTTC
d_gene: NA; j_gene: TRBJ2-7; v_gene: TRBV5-1; abundance: NA; CDR3aa: CASKGEFEQYF; CDR3nt: TGCGCCAGCAAGGGGGAATTCGAGCAGTACTTC
d_gene: TRBD2; j_gene: TRBJ2-7; v_gene: TRBV20-1; abundance: NA; CDR3aa: CSARLAETYEQYF; CDR3nt: TGCAGTGCTAGGCTAGCGGAGACCTACGAGCAGTACTTC
d_gene: TRBD1; j_gene: TRBJ2-1; v_gene: TRBV28; abundance: NA; CDR3aa: CASSGTGTDSNEQFF; CDR3nt: TGTGCCAGCAGTGGGACCGGGACAGACTCCAATGAGCAGTTCTTC
d_gene: TRBD2; j_gene: TRBJ2-7; v_gene: TRBV11-3; abundance: few; CDR3aa: CASSPGRGTSYEQYF; CDR3nt: TGTGCCAGCAGCCCCGGGAGGGGTACTTCGTACGAGCAGTACTTC
d_gene: NA; j_gene: TRBJ1-2; v_gene: TRBV7-8; abundance: NA; CDR3aa: CASSLSGGALTYGYTF; CDR3nt: TGTGCCAGCAGCTTATCGGGAGGAGCCTTGACCTATGGCTACACCTTC
d_gene: NA; j_gene: TRBJ2-2; v_gene: TRBV7-2; abundance: NA; CDR3aa: CASSLTGNLLGGELFF; CDR3nt: TGCGCCAGCAGCTTGACCGGGAACCTCCTAGGGGGGGAGCTGTTTTTT
d_gene: NA; j_gene: TRBJ1-4; v_gene: TRBV4-3; abundance: NA; CDR3aa: CASSHAKGEKLFF; CDR3nt: TGCGCCAGCAGCCATGCAAAGGGAGAAAAACTGTTTTTT
d_gene: TRBD2; j_gene: TRBJ2-5; v_gene: TRBV7-2; abundance: NA; CDR3aa: CASSFGGGEETQYF; CDR3nt: TGTGCCAGCAGCTTTGGCGGGGGGGAAGAGACCCAGTACTTC
d_gene: TRBD2; j_gene: TRBJ2-1; v_gene: TRBV5-1; abundance: NA; CDR3aa: CASSLGGRSLNEQFF; CDR3nt: TGCGCCAGCAGCTTGGGCGGGAGGAGCCTCAATGAGCAGTTCTTC
d_gene: NA; j_gene: TRBJ1-2; v_gene: TRBV6-1; abundance: once; CDR3aa: CASSPTRDGDYGYTF; CDR3nt: TGTGCCAGCAGCCCCACCAGAGACGGGGACTATGGCTACACCTTC
d_gene: NA; j_gene: TRBJ2-1; v_gene: TRBV24-1; abundance: few; CDR3aa: CATSDRSPHKGQYNEQFF; CDR3nt: TGTGCCACCAGTGACCGATCGCCTCACAAGGGGCAGTACAATGAGCAGTTCTTC
d_gene: NA; j_gene: TRBJ2-5; v_gene: TRBV11-2; abundance: few; CDR3aa: CASSPAEQQYF; CDR3nt: TGTGCCAGCAGCCCCGCGGAGCAGCAGTACTTC
d_gene: NA; j_gene: TRBJ1-5; v_gene: TRBV7-2; abundance: NA; CDR3aa: CASSLWENQPQHF; CDR3nt: TGTGCCAGCAGCTTATGGGAGAATCAGCCCCAGCATTTT
d_gene: TRBD2; j_gene: TRBJ2-1; v_gene: TRBV3-1; abundance: NA; CDR3aa: CASSRTSGSVHEQFF; CDR3nt: TGTGCCAGCAGCCGCACTAGCGGGAGTGTCCATGAGCAGTTCTTC
d_gene: NA; j_gene: TRBJ1-2; v_gene: TRBV4-1; abundance: few; CDR3aa: CASSQPTRGGVVGYTF; CDR3nt: TGCGCCAGCAGCCAACCCACTCGGGGGGGCGTGGTAGGCTACACCTTC
d_gene: NA; j_gene: TRBJ2-5; v_gene: TRBV21-1; abundance: once; CDR3aa: CASSKSYGRVETQYF; CDR3nt: TGTGCCAGCAGCAAAAGTTACGGGAGGGTGGAGACCCAGTACTTC
d_gene: TRBD1; j_gene: TRBJ1-6; v_gene: TRBV5-1; abundance: few; CDR3aa: CASSADRTKSPLHF; CDR3nt: TGCGCCAGCAGCGCGGACAGGACAAAATCACCCCTCCACTTT
d_gene: NA; j_gene: TRBJ2-3; v_gene: TRBV6-5; abundance: few; CDR3aa: CASSRDFSADTQYF; CDR3nt: TGTGCCAGCAGCCGGGACTTCTCGGCAGATACGCAGTATTTT